Shown below are 20 T cell receptor beta chains from a single sample sequenced in a study of blood T cell repertoires in COVID-19. Sequenced by immunoSEQ multiplex PCR; TCRdb stores in-frame clones only, minus some. The sample carries 150,000 to 200,000 clones, 65% to 85% recorded once. Sequenced input: peripheral blood. These receptors were obtained from an elderly woman with acute or convalescent COVID-19.

The V call is TRBV7-2, the J call TRBJ1-2, with D possibly being TRBD1 (5 bases). The CDR3 loop spans 13 amino acids. Deletions cut 1 base from V and 3 bases from J, with 6 bases between. Germline CDR1 is SGHTA and CDR2 is FQGNSA. The CDR3 spells CASSLGQYYGYTF. In DNA, the CDR3 is TGTGCCAGCAGCTTAGGACAGTACTATGGCTACACCTTC. Together with reference TRBV7-2 and TRBJ1-2, the CDR3 gives the full variable domain: GAGVSQSPSNKVTEKGKDVELRCDPISGHTALYWYRQSLGQGLEFLIYFQGNSAPDKSGLPSDRFSAERTGGSVSTLTIQRTQQEDSAVYLCASSLGQYYGYTFGSGTRLTVV.

V is TRBV7-3 and J is TRBJ2-2, with 10 bases matching TRBD2. This CDR3 is 20 amino acids long. The J segment lost 0 bases and the V segment lost 2 bases, leaving 12 bases of the junction unmatched. CDR1 SGHTA and CDR2 FQGTGA come from the germline V gene. The CDR3 DNA reads TGTGCCAGCAGCTTACGTTCGGGACTAGCGCAAACCACGAACACCGGGGAGCTGTTTTTT. It codes for CASSLRSGLAQTTNTGELFF.

There are a few counts of this clone. The genes are TRBV3-1 (or the pseudogene TRBV3-2) and TRBJ1-3, with 7 positions matching TRBD1. Unmatched junction bases numbered 4, after V lost 6 bases and J lost 2 bases. Germline loops: CDR1 LGHDT, CDR2 YNNKEL (reference sequence). This CDR3 is 14 amino acids long. The CDR3 region has the DNA TGTGCCAGCAGTCGCAGGGGGACTGGAAACACCATATATTTT. It encodes CASSRRGTGNTIYF.

The J gene is TRBJ2-7, the V gene TRBV12-5; 12 nucleotides align to TRBD2. This CDR3 comprises 18 residues. Unmatched junction bases numbered 13, after V lost 2 bases and J lost 5 bases. Germline CDR1 is LGHNT and CDR2 is FRNRAP. The CDR3 protein is CASGLRASGRALLHEQYF. The CDR3 nucleotides read TGTGCTAGTGGTTTGCGGGCTAGCGGGAGGGCCCTACTACACGAGCAGTACTTC.

This clone was recorded a few times. This chain joins TRBV4-2 and TRBJ2-7, with 8 bases identical to TRBD2. CDR3 length equals 15 residues. Germline CDR1 reads LGHNA; CDR2 reads YNFKEQ. J gave up 0 bases and V 4 bases, and 5 bases lay outside the gene matches. The CDR3, as DNA: TGTGCCAGCAGCCTTAGCGGGGCACTCTCCTACGAGCAGTACTTC. Translation: CASSLSGALSYEQYF.

The gene calls are TRBV27 and TRBJ2-7; TRBD2 aligns across 8 bases. Germline assignment: CDR1 MNHEY and CDR2 SMNVEV (reference sequence). V shed 6 bases, J shed 4 bases, and the junction held 8 bases outside the gene matches. This CDR3 spans 14 amino acids. CDR3 sequence (DNA): TGTGCCAGCAGACAACCGGGACTAGGGTACGAGCAGTACTTC. Translation: CASRQPGLGYEQYF.

The chain employs TRBV19 and TRBJ2-2; 8 nucleotides line up with TRBD1. There are 16 residues in the CDR3. Germline V lookup: CDR1 LNHDA, CDR2 SQIVND (reference sequence). J was trimmed by 3 bases and V by 0 bases; bases with no gene match: 3. The CDR3 loop reads CASSIDHRGYTGELFF. In DNA, the CDR3 is TGTGCCAGTAGTATAGACCACAGGGGGTACACCGGGGAGCTGTTTTTT.

V gene TRBV7-3 combines with J gene TRBJ1-4; D gene ambiguous. The germline V gene has CDR1 SGHTA and CDR2 FQGTGA. The CDR3 is made up of 15 amino acids. The germline V and J ends were trimmed by 1 base and 2 bases, with 8 bases remaining between them. CDR3: CASSLRVATNEKLFF. Written as DNA, the CDR3 is TGTGCCAGCAGCTTAAGGGTAGCTACTAATGAAAAACTGTTTTTT.

The chain employs TRBV7-2 and TRBJ1-2; 9 bases agree with TRBD1. CDR1 and CDR2 (germline): SGHTA, FQGNSA. The trim removed 1 base at V and 3 bases at J, leaving 6 bases unmatched. CDR3 length: 16 amino acids. As DNA, the CDR3 is TGTGCCAGCAGCTTAGGCGCCGGGACAGGGTACTATGGCTACACCTTC. Its translation: CASSLGAGTGYYGYTF.

This clone was counted a few times. This rearrangement joins TRBV5-1 to TRBJ2-7; 12 bases align to TRBD2. The CDR3 loop spans 15 amino acids. Germline loops: CDR1 SGHRS, CDR2 YFSETQ. J gave up 6 bases and V 4 bases, and 8 bases lay outside the gene matches. CDR3 coding DNA: TGCGCCAGCAGCCCGGTACTAGCGGGAGGTGGCGAGCAGTACTTC. It encodes CASSPVLAGGGEQYF.

The chain combines TRBV6-6 with TRBJ1-5, with D unclear. The CDR3 has 12 amino acids. Germline V gene lookup returns CDR1 MNHNY and CDR2 SVGAGI (reference sequence). V dropped 5 bases and J dropped 6 bases, with 8 bases sitting between them. DNA for the CDR3: TGTGCCAGCAGTACCGACATTCAGCCCCAGCATTTT. Its translation: CASSTDIQPQHF.

The gene calls are TRBV5-1 and TRBJ2-1; no reliable D call. Deletions cut 1 base from V and 0 bases from J, with 11 bases between. Germline V gene lookup returns CDR1 SGHRS and CDR2 YFSETQ. The CDR3 contains 16 residues. CDR3 in DNA: TGCGCCAGCAGCTTGACTATGGAGAGCTCCTACAATGAGCAGTTCTTC. This encodes CASSLTMESSYNEQFF. Using reference TRBV5-1 and TRBJ2-1 for the parts outside the CDR3, the full variable domain is KAGVTQTPRYLIKTRGQQVTLSCSPISGHRSVSWYQQTPGQGLQFLFEYFSETQRNKGNFPGRFSGRQFSNSRSEMNVSTLELGDSALYLCASSLTMESSYNEQFFGPGTRLTVL.

The chain carries TRBV5-8 and TRBJ2-7; 7 bases map to TRBD1. Germline loops: CDR1 SGHTS, CDR2 YDEGEE. Trimming cost V 4 bases and J 0 bases; bases outside gene matches: 4. The CDR3 sequence is 14 residues long. The CDR3 loop reads CASSRTGDSYEQYF. The CDR3 DNA is TGTGCCAGCAGCCGGACAGGTGACTCCTACGAGCAGTACTTC.

In this sample, this clone turned up a few times. V is TRBV27 and J is TRBJ2-1; D possibly corresponds to TRBD2 (6 bases). Per the germline V gene, CDR1 is MNHEY and CDR2 is SMNVEV (reference sequence). The V end lost 6 bases, the J end lost 7 bases, and 19 bases lay between the germline ends. CDR3 length: 15 amino acids. CDR3 DNA: TGTGCCAGCAGGCCACGGGTGGAGGGTTGGAATGAGCAGTTCTTC. Translated, it gives CASRPRVEGWNEQFF.

This clone was found a few times. The CDR3 bases are TGTGCCAGCAGCCCCCAACAACAGGGGACCTACGAGCAGTACTTC. Its protein is CASSPQQQGTYEQYF. The J gene is TRBJ2-7, the V gene TRBV13, with 7 nucleotides matching TRBD1. V lost 5 bases, J lost 2 bases, and 9 bases stayed unmatched. This CDR3 has 15 residues. CDR1 and CDR2 from the germline V gene are PRHDT and FYEKMQ (reference sequence).

This chain uses TRBV7-2 with TRBJ2-2, with TRBD2 identical over 9 bases. Germline values: CDR1 SGHTA, CDR2 FQGNSA. After removal of 6 bases from V and 6 bases from J, the junction contained 8 bases not matched to a gene. The CDR3 contains 15 residues. CDR3 DNA: TGTGCCAGCAGACTTAGCGGGAGTCGGGCCGGGGAGCTGTTTTTT. It translates to CASRLSGSRAGELFF.

This CDR3 reads CASSYSSTWARDGYTF. CDR3 sequence (DNA): TGTGCCAGCAGTTACTCCTCGACGTGGGCCAGGGATGGCTACACCTTC. The V and J genes are TRBV6-2 or TRBV6-3 and TRBJ1-2; possible D gene TRBD1, 5 bases. Looked up from germline, CDR1 is MNHEY and CDR2 is SVGEGT. Trimming cost V 0 bases and J 6 bases, with 17 bases left between them. The CDR3 has 16 amino acids.

This chain links TRBV7-6 with TRBJ1-3, with 7 bases lining up with TRBD1. Trimming removed 5 bases from V and 2 bases from J; junction bases left unmatched: 12. Germline V gives CDR1 SGHVS, CDR2 FNYEAQ. CDR3 length equals 17 residues. The CDR3 region is CASSVRQGGVTGNTIYF. The CDR3 DNA reads as TGTGCCAGCAGCGTCCGACAGGGCGGAGTGACTGGAAACACCATATATTTT.

This clone has only one observation. The chain carries TRBV27 and TRBJ1-4; D call uncertain. The CDR3 has 14 amino acids. Trimming took off 2 bases at V and 3 bases at J, with 7 bases between the two ends. Germline assignment: CDR1 MNHEY and CDR2 SMNVEV (reference sequence). The DNA for the CDR3 is TGTGCCAGCAGTTTAAGGCGGCCTAATGAAAAACTGTTTTTT. Translating it yields CASSLRRPNEKLFF.

The genes are TRBV11-3 and TRBJ2-1; D remains ambiguous. Per the germline V gene, CDR1 is SGHNT and CDR2 is YENEEA. Trimming cost V 3 bases and J 8 bases, with 5 bases left between them. The CDR3 consists of 11 residues. In DNA, the CDR3 is TGTGCCAGCAGCTTTAATGATGAGCAGTTCTTC. It yields the protein CASSFNDEQFF. The variable domain in full, with the rest retrieved from reference TRBV11-3 and TRBJ2-1, is EAGVVQSPRYKIIEKKQPVAFWCNPISGHNTLYWYLQNLGQGPELLIRYENEEAVDDSQLPKDRFSAERLKGVDSTLKIQPAELGDSAVYLCASSFNDEQFFGPGTRLTVL.